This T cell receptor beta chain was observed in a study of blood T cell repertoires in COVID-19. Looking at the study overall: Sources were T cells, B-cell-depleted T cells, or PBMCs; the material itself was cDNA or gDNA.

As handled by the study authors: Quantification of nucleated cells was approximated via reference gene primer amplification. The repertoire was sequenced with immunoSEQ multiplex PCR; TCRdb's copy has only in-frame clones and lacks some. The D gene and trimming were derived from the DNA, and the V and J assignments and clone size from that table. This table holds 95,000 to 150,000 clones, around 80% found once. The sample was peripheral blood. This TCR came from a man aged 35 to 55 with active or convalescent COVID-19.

The CDR3 reads CASSFSGTNLQETQYF. As DNA, the CDR3 is TGTGCCAGCAGTTTTTCCGGGACAAATCTCCAAGAGACCCAGTACTTC. The chain has TRBV7-2 and TRBJ2-5; D might be TRBD1 (6 bases). Germline V gene data show CDR1 as SGHTA and CDR2 as FQGNSA. The length of the CDR3 is 16 residues. Trimming stripped 6 bases from V and 1 base from J, with 18 bases between.